This T cell receptor (beta chain) stems from a study of identical twins (TCRdb year 2016). Notes on the research overall: To test whether fetal clonotypes persist, the study used deep sequencing on TCR alpha and beta repertoires from monozygotic twins, unrelated adults of various ages, and cord blood. Replicate twin experiments were performed at different times using different library preparation protocols to rule out contamination.

CDR1 and CDR2, looked up from the germline V gene (reference sequence), are LNHDA and SQIVND. The CDR3 runs 14 amino acids, cysteine and phenylalanine included. Just the 42-base CDR3 DNA is kept, in frame starting at base 1. V lost 7 bases and J lost 5 bases; the stretch between them is 17 bases long. The protocol used for the library was 5' RACE. Sequencing relied on an Illumina HiSeq 2000. A universal primer binding site was added through template switching, and the final cDNA carried a unique molecular identifier so that TCR cDNA molecules could be counted accurately. Specific primers in the conserved constant-segment region were used to synthesize first-strand cDNA for the TCR alpha and beta chains. To control for contamination, every cDNA library carried two barcodes: a SMART-Mk sample barcode plus Illumina barcodes. Two successive PCR steps introduced TruSeq adapter sequences along with Illumina sample barcodes. The Illumina HiSeq platform was used with custom primers to sequence TCR alpha and beta cDNA libraries. In the original analysis: Raw reads were processed with MiGEC to extract unique molecular identifiers, and MiXCR was used to determine CDR3 positions. Recombination models were inferred per individual with the repgenHMM and IGoR tools using an EM algorithm. Shared clonotype analysis was performed with the tcR package in R, normalizing sharing by the product of cloneset sizes. To study raw recombination free of thymic and clonal selection effects, out-of-frame nonproductive sequences were analyzed. Starting from the raw public reads, TCRdb applied fastp trimming at Q25, assembled clones with MiXCR and retained in-frame beta chains. Rows with one shared CDR3 protein collapse into an entry with the most common genes and DNA. TCRdb assigned the V and J calls; the authors' analysis was not used. Here the sample has about 530,000 distinct CDR3 sequences; 15% occur a single time. The biggest ten clones account for roughly 0.4% of the sample.

The paper as a whole reports these results and caveats: Invariant T cells such as MAIT and iNKT could partly confound zero-insertion analyses, although diverse VJ usage argued against such confounding for most clonotypes. Because the same donors could not be followed over many years, conclusions were based on cross-sectional statistical analysis. Recombination models systematically underestimated out-of-frame TCR alpha sharing in monozygotic twins but agreed with sharing between unrelated individuals. The excess sharing between twins in beta out-of-frame sequences was weaker because fewer shared sequences reduced the signal-to-noise ratio. Abundant cord blood beta clonotypes had fewer insertions, young adult naive repertoires showed a similar but weaker trend, and memory repertoires showed no such trend. Compared with coincidental sharing between unrelated individuals, an excess of low generation-probability sequences was observed among out-of-frame TCR alpha sequences shared between twins.

Every donor was a healthy Caucasian. The twin cohort comprised three pairs of female monozygotic twins, all aged roughly 18 to 29 years. Positive isolation kits from Invitrogen were used to isolate the CD4+ and CD8+ T cell populations. A remark on this clonotype: It has no known antigen specificity. No clone much larger than this one lies a single base away; base qualities are absent.

These sequences were also reported in another study, on yellow fever vaccine responses in identical twins. From that second study: The authors reported that the T cell response to vaccination in identical twins appeared partly convergent and partly personalized. Focusing on identical twins, the study followed the T cell clones that responded to the vaccine, and did so with precision.

The sequence derives from a young woman in good health. The sequenced material came from CD4+ T cells sorted from blood. The V and J segments used are TRBV19 and TRBJ1-1, and perhaps TRBD1 as D gene, on 5 matching bases. The CDR3 protein: CASTEMGDGTEAFF. The DNA sequence is as follows: TGTGCCAGTACCGAGATGGGGGACGGTACTGAAGCTTTCTTT.